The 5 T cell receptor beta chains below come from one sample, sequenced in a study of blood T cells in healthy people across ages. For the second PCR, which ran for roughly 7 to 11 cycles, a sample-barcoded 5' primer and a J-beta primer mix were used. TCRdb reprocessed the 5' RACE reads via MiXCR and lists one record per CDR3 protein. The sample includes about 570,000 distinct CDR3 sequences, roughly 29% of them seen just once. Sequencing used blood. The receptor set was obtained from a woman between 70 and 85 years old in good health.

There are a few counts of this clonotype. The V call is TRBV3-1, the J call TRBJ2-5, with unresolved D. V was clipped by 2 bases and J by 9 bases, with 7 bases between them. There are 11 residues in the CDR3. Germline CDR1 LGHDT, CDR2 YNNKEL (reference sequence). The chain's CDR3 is CASSQYESQYF. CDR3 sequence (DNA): TGTGCCAGCAGCCAATACGAGTCCCAGTACTTC.

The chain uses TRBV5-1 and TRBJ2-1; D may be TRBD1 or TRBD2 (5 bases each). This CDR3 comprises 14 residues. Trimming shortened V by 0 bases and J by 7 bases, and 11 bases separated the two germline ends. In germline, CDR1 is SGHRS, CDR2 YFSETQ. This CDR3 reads CASSLDAGSNEQFF. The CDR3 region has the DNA TGCGCCAGCAGCTTGGATGCAGGGAGTAATGAGCAGTTCTTC.

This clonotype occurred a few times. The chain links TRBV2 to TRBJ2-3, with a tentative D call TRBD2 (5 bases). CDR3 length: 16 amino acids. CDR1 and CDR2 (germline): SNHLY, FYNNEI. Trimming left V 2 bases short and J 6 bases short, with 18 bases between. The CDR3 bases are TGTGCCAGCAGTGAACGGAGGACCCTCGGGTCCGATACGCAGTATTTT. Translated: CASSERRTLGSDTQYF.

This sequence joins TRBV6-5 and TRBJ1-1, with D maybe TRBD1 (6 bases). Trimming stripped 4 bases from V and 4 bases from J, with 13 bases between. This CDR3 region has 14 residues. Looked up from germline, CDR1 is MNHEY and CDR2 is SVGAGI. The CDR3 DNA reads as TGTGCCAGCAGTTGGGGACGGGACACCACTGAAGCTTTCTTT. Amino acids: CASSWGRDTTEAFF.

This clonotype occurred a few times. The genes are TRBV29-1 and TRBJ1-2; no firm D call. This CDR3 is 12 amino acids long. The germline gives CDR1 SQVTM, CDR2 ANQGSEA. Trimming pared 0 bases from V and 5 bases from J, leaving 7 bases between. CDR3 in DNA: TGCAGCGTTGAAGATTATCCTTATGGCTACACCTTC. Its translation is CSVEDYPYGYTF.